This T cell receptor (beta chain) was profiled in a study of breast tumors, draining lymph nodes, adjacent tissues. This clonotype was picked up a small number of times. Antigen: not known. The lymph nodes were axillary draining lymph nodes from breast cancer patients. V was trimmed by 7 bases and J by 6 bases, leaving 13 bases between them. The CDR3 runs 13 residues. The germline gives CDR1 MNHEY, CDR2 SVGEGT. Study results and limitations: Tumor and nontumor repertoires were significantly more similar in luminal-like than in basal-like breast cancer. Tumors had less TCR diversity than lymph nodes, more than nontumor tissue. That most tumor T cells come from lymph nodes remained unproven.

TCRdb independently ran MiXCR on the multiplex PCR reads; one entry per CDR3 protein. The repertoire includes 270,000 or so distinct CDR3 sequences, 30% of them detected once, and approximately 1% sits in the top ten. This chain connects TRBV6-2 or TRBV6-3 to TRBJ2-1, with a possible D match to TRBD2 (5 bases). This receptor was identified in a female donor with breast cancer. Some clones in this sample may be carry-over from other donors' samples. The material sequenced was axillary lymph node tissue. CDR3 coding DNA: TGTGCCAGCAATGAGGGCATACGCAATGAGCAGTTCTTC. Residues: CASNEGIRNEQFF.